This T cell receptor (beta chain) was retrieved from a study of blood T cell repertoires in COVID-19. Here immunoSEQ multiplex PCR was the method, and the copy in TCRdb shows in-frame clones only, minus some. The data show 25,000 to 30,000 clones, about 83% seen once. The source is a human donor in a cohort sampled during active COVID-19. Source material: peripheral blood.

In nucleotides, the CDR3 is TGTGCCAGCTCACCTGGGCCACTGGATAGCAATCAGCCCCAGCATTTT. As protein: CASSPGPLDSNQPQHF. The chain couples TRBV18 to TRBJ1-5, with D uncertain. V was shortened by 3 bases and J by 0 bases, with 12 bases between the two germline ends. Germline values: CDR1 KGHSH, CDR2 LQKENI. The CDR3 loop spans 16 amino acids.